This T cell receptor (beta chain) was sequenced for a study of CD8+ T cells in alopecia areata. With 5 bases clipped from V and 8 bases from J, the junction kept 8 bases outside the gene matches. Germline values: CDR1 SEHNR, CDR2 FQNEAQ (reference sequence). CDR3 size: 14 residues. RNA was extracted and reverse transcribed into cDNA as the sequencing template. Repertoires were generated with immunoSEQ multiplex PCR, while TCRdb's copy carries only in-frame clones and drops some. The sample comprises roughly 64,000 clones, around 47% of which are singletons, and roughly 50% rests with the top ten. The source of this sequence is a human donor with alopecia areata. The V call is TRBV7-9, the J call TRBJ2-1, with 8 bases identical to TRBD2. What was sequenced was NKG2D-low CD8+ T cells sorted from blood. CDR3 sequence (DNA): TGTGCCAGCAGCCCAGCGGGGGTTTTACATGAGCAGTTCTTC. It yields the protein CASSPAGVLHEQFF. The whole variable domain, remainder taken from reference TRBV7-9 and TRBJ2-1, is DTGVSQNPRHKITKRGQNVTFRCDPISEHNRLYWYRQTLGQGPEFLTYFQNEAQLEKSRLLSDRFSAERPKGSFSTLEIQRTEQGDSAMYLCASSPAGVLHEQFFGPGTRLTVL.